One sample yielded the 24 T cell receptor beta chains listed below, sequenced in a study of T-cell memory formation after mild COVID-19. TCRdb re-derived calls from the 5' RACE reads in MiXCR, one entry per CDR3 protein. The sample lists about 340,000 distinct CDR3 sequences, around 20% occurring once. Sequencing input: PBMCs or a T cell subset sorted from them (not recorded which). These receptors were obtained from an adult woman who had mild COVID-19 (a few samples of this study predate the infection). Cell type and time point are not known.

This rearrangement joins TRBV12-3 or TRBV12-4 to TRBJ1-2; possibly TRBD1 for D (5 bases). The ends were cut back, 3 bases at V and 4 bases at J, with 12 bases in the middle. The CDR3 has 14 amino acids. The CDR3 DNA is TGTGCCAGCAGTTTTGGGGGATTTGGCTATGGCTACACCTTC. Protein: CASSFGGFGYGYTF.

This clonotype was observed a handful of times. The chain links TRBV7-8 to TRBJ2-1; no firm D call. This CDR3 comprises 15 residues. Per germline, CDR1 SGHVS and CDR2 FQNEAQ. V was clipped by 3 bases and J by 3 bases, with 12 bases between them. DNA for the CDR3: TGTGCCAGCAGCTTCGAAATCTCCCTCTACAATGAGCAGTTCTTC. Its protein is CASSFEISLYNEQFF.

The chain joins TRBV5-4 to TRBJ2-1; D call uncertain. In germline, CDR1 is SGHNT, CDR2 YYREEE (reference sequence). The V end was cut by 4 bases, the J end by 0 bases, with 5 bases between. This CDR3 comprises 13 residues. CDR3 sequence reads: CASSNPSYNEQFF. The CDR3 bases are TGTGCCAGCAGCAACCCCTCCTACAATGAGCAGTTCTTC.

This rearrangement joins TRBV10-3 to TRBJ2-2; 9 bases are a match to TRBD2. The CDR3 consists of 17 residues. The ends lost 3 bases at V and 2 bases at J; junction bases unmatched: 7. CDR1 ENHRY and CDR2 SYGVKD come from the germline V gene. For the CDR3, the DNA is TGTGCCATCAGTGACCTAGCGGGACTACTCAACACCGGGGAGCTGTTTTTT. Translation gives CAISDLAGLLNTGELFF.

The genes are TRBV4-2 and TRBJ2-1; TRBD1 aligns across 7 bases. CDR1 is LGHNA and CDR2 is YNFKEQ in the germline V gene. The V gene end was trimmed by 5 bases and the J gene end by 4 bases; junction bases not matched to a gene: 5. This CDR3 is built from 14 residues. The CDR3 nucleotides are TGTGCCAGCAGCGTAGGGGACAGATACAATGAGCAGTTCTTC. Translated: CASSVGDRYNEQFF.

V and J are TRBV20-1 and TRBJ1-1; TRBD1 is a possible D gene (6 bases). The CDR3 is made up of 14 amino acids. V shed 0 bases and J shed 1 base, with 9 bases lying between them. Germline CDR1 and CDR2: DFQATT and SNEGSKA (reference sequence). The CDR3 coding sequence is TGCAGTGCTAGAGAGTGGGGGGCGAACACTGAAGCTTTCTTT. It is translated as CSAREWGANTEAFF.

The chain joins TRBV12-3 or TRBV12-4 to TRBJ2-3; TRBD1 is a possible D gene (6 bases). Between the trimmed V and J ends, which lost 7 bases and 7 bases, there was a span of 24 bases. The length of the CDR3 is 16 residues. The CDR3 DNA is TGTGCCAGCACCCAAAGGGGTCAGGGGTGGGGAAATACGCAGTATTTT. This encodes CASTQRGQGWGNTQYF.

The chain joins TRBV5-1 to TRBJ2-5, with 15 bases aligning to TRBD2. Germline V lookup: CDR1 SGHRS, CDR2 YFSETQ. This CDR3 contains 21 residues. V trimming: 3 bases; J trimming: 1 base; junction bases outside the gene matches: 16. The CDR3 is CASSSGLAGGQGRRSQETQYF. The CDR3 coding sequence is TGCGCCAGCAGCTCCGGACTAGCGGGGGGGCAGGGTAGGAGGTCCCAAGAGACCCAGTACTTC.

V gene TRBV4-1 combines with J gene TRBJ2-4, with D unresolved. With 3 bases removed from V and 5 bases from J, the gap between germline ends came to 14 bases. Germline lookup yields CDR1 MGHRA and CDR2 YSYEKL. There are 15 residues in the CDR3. The CDR3: CASSQATARQNIQYF. CDR3 in DNA: TGCGCCAGCAGCCAGGCCACTGCGAGGCAAAACATTCAGTACTTC.

This clonotype has just one count. V usage is TRBV7-2 and J usage is TRBJ2-4; 12 bases match TRBD1. Trimming removed 5 bases from V and 4 bases from J; junction bases left unmatched: 12. CDR3 length: 18 amino acids. The germline gives CDR1 SGHTA, CDR2 FQGNSA. The CDR3 sequence is CASSTTGTGGLLKNIQYF. The CDR3 DNA reads TGTGCCAGCAGCACGACCGGGACAGGGGGCCTACTGAAAAACATTCAGTACTTC.

V gene TRBV11-2 combines with J gene TRBJ2-1; 9 positions agree with TRBD2. The length of the CDR3 is 14 residues. The V gene's germline CDR1 is SGHAT and CDR2 FQNNGV. The junction had 8 bases not matched to a gene; V was cut back by 6 bases and J by 8 bases. The CDR3 sequence: CASSKPWTSDEQFF. The CDR3 DNA reads TGTGCCAGCAGTAAGCCGTGGACTAGCGATGAGCAGTTCTTC.

The chain links TRBV7-9 to TRBJ2-1, with TRBD2 matching 8 bases. The CDR3 contains 18 residues. The V segment lost 5 bases and the J segment 10 bases; nucleotides outside the gene matches: 22. Germline-derived CDR1 and CDR2 are SEHNR and FQNEAQ (reference sequence). The CDR3 nucleotides read TGTGCCAGCAGCCCCAGAGGGGCCGGGAGCGGGAGAGATTCGGAGCAGTTCTTC. Translating gives CASSPRGAGSGRDSEQFF.

The sample holds many counts of this clonotype. The rearrangement uses TRBV20-1 and TRBJ2-4; no clear D gene. Trimming took 3 bases from V and 5 from J, leaving 14 bases between them. This CDR3 is built from 14 residues. Germline V lookup: CDR1 DFQATT, CDR2 SNEGSKA (reference sequence). The CDR3 bases are TGCAGTGCTAGTGGCCGTGAGGCGGAAAACATTCAGTACTTC. Amino acid sequence: CSASGREAENIQYF.

The rearrangement links TRBV7-6 to TRBJ2-3, with 9 bases identical to TRBD2. J was trimmed by 4 bases and V by 2 bases; bases with no gene match: 4. Germline V gives CDR1 SGHVS, CDR2 FNYEAQ. The CDR3 totals 15 residues. CDR3 in amino acids: CASSLIAGDSDTQYF. CDR3 DNA: TGTGCCAGCAGCTTAATAGCGGGAGATTCAGATACGCAGTATTTT.

In its sample, this clonotype was seen a few times. This chain uses TRBV30 with TRBJ2-7; D ambiguous. CDR1 is GTSNPN and CDR2 is SVGIG in the germline V gene (reference sequence). V lost 0 bases to trimming and J lost 3 bases, with 9 bases between them. The CDR3 is made up of 13 amino acids. The CDR3 coding sequence is TGTGCCTGGAGTGTACGTCTATTCTACGAGCAGTACTTC. This codes for CAWSVRLFYEQYF.

V usage is TRBV6-6 and J usage is TRBJ2-6, with 8 bases lining up with TRBD1. V was pared by 7 bases and J by 0 bases, with 20 bases of the junction left unmatched. The germline CDR1 and CDR2 sequences are MNHNY and SVGAGI (reference sequence). There are 21 residues in the CDR3. Here the CDR3 reads CASTLTHSTGTGNSGANVLTF. CDR3 bases: TGTGCCAGCACCTTAACCCACAGTACCGGGACAGGTAACTCTGGGGCCAACGTCCTGACTTTC.

The chain carries TRBV19 and TRBJ2-1; unclear D gene. Between the trimmed V and J ends, which lost 7 bases and 1 base, there was a span of 17 bases. This CDR3 is built from 16 residues. Germline assignment: CDR1 LNHDA and CDR2 SQIVND (reference sequence). In DNA, the CDR3 is TGTGCCAGTACCCCCCAGCGTGTGGCATCCTACAATGAGCAGTTCTTC. The encoded protein is CASTPQRVASYNEQFF.

This clonotype has more than one count but fewer than ten. The rearrangement uses TRBV6-5 and TRBJ1-4; D may be TRBD1 (6 bases). Germline loops: CDR1 MNHEY, CDR2 SVGAGI. Trimming took 2 bases from V and 8 from J, leaving 15 bases between them. There are 15 residues in the CDR3. Here the CDR3 reads CASSYQGTGREKLFF. DNA for the CDR3: TGTGCCAGCAGTTACCAGGGAACAGGGAGGGAAAAACTGTTTTTT.

The V call is TRBV10-3, the J call TRBJ2-3; D is possibly TRBD1 or TRBD2 (6 bases each). The CDR3 covers 18 residues. Germline values: CDR1 ENHRY, CDR2 SYGVKD. V lost 0 bases and J 1 base, leaving 17 bases between the germline ends. The chain's CDR3 is CAISESIRGRHGTDTQYF. The CDR3, as DNA: TGTGCCATCAGTGAGTCGATAAGGGGGAGGCACGGCACAGATACGCAGTATTTT.

This clonotype was detected a few times. The chain links TRBV11-2 to TRBJ2-2; tentative D call: TRBD2 (5 bases). The CDR3 consists of 14 residues. Germline CDR1 SGHAT, CDR2 FQNNGV. Trimming stripped 5 bases from V and 5 bases from J, with 12 bases between. Written as DNA, the CDR3 is TGTGCCAGCAGCCCACTCCGCGGGACCGGGGAGCTGTTTTTT. Protein sequence: CASSPLRGTGELFF.

The rearrangement joins TRBV7-2 to TRBJ2-5, with D possibly TRBD2 on 5 matching bases. The length of the CDR3 is 15 residues. Trimming stripped 1 base from V and 6 bases from J, with 15 bases between. Germline CDR1 SGHTA, CDR2 FQGNSA. The CDR3, as DNA: TGTGCCAGCAGCTTAGGTAGCCGGGCCGGGAAGACCCAGTACTTC. It specifies CASSLGSRAGKTQYF.

This chain connects TRBV5-1 to TRBJ1-2, with TRBD1 matching over 8 bases. V was clipped by 0 bases and J by 7 bases; unmatched bases: 8. Germline lookup yields CDR1 SGHRS and CDR2 YFSETQ. The CDR3 is 15 residues long. CDR3 residues: CASSLAIGQGGGYTF. CDR3 nucleotides: TGCGCCAGCAGCTTGGCCATAGGACAGGGAGGTGGCTACACCTTC.

This clonotype has a count of ten or more. The CDR3 nucleotides are TGCGCCAGCAGCGGGACGGGGCAAGAGACCCAGTACTTC. Amino acids: CASSGTGQETQYF. J is TRBJ2-5 and V is TRBV5-1; D possibly matches TRBD1 or TRBD2 (5 bases each). Trimming removed 4 bases at V and 2 bases at J, with 9 bases between. Germline loops: CDR1 SGHRS, CDR2 YFSETQ. This CDR3 region has 13 residues.

CDR3 nucleotides: TGTGCCAGCAGCCTCACGCGGGACAGGGGAGCTTTCTTT. It translates to CASSLTRDRGAFF. The V call is TRBV3-1, the J call TRBJ1-1; 10 nucleotides line up with TRBD1. The CDR3 has 13 amino acids. After removal of 4 bases from V and 10 bases from J, the junction contained 6 bases not matched to a gene. Germline loops: CDR1 LGHDT, CDR2 YNNKEL (reference sequence).